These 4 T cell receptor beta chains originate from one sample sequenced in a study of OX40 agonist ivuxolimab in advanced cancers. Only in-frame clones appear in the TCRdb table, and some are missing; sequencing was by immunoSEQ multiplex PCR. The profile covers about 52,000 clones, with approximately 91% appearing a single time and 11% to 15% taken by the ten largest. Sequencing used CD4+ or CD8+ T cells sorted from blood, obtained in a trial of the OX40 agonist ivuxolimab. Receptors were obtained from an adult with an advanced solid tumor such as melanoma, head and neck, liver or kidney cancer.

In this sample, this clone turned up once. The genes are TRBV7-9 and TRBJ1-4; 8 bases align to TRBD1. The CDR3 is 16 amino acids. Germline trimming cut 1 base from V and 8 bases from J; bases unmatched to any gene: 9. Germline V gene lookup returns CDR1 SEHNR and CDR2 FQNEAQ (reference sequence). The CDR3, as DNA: TGTGCCAGCAGCTTAGGGGTCGACAGGGGTTACGAAAAACTGTTTTTT. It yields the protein CASSLGVDRGYEKLFF.

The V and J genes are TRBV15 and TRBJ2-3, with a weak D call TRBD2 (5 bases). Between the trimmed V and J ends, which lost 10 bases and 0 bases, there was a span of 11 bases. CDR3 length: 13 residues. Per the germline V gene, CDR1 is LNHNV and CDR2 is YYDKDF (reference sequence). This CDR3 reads CAIWASSTDTQYF. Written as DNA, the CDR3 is TGTGCCATCTGGGCTAGCAGCACAGATACGCAGTATTTT. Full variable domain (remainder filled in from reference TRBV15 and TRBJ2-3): DAMVIQNPRYQVTQFGKPVTLSCSQTLNHNVMYWYQQKSSQAPKLLFHYYDKDFNNEADTPDNFQSRRPNTSFCFLDIRSPGLGDTAMYLCAIWASSTDTQYFGPGTRLTVL.

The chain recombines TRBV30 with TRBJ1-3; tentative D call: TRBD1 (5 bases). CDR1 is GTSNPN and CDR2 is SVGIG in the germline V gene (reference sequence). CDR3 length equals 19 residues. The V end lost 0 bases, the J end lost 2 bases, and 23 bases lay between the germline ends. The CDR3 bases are TGTGCCTGGAGTGTGACCGCAACCCTCGACAGATTCCCTGGAAACACCATATATTTT. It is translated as CAWSVTATLDRFPGNTIYF.

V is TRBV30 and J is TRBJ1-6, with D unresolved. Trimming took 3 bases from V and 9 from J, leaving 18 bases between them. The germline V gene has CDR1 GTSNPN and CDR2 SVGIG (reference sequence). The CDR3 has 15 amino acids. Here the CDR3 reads CAWREGAGASSPLHF. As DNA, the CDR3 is TGTGCCTGGAGAGAAGGAGCCGGAGCGAGTTCACCCCTCCACTTT.